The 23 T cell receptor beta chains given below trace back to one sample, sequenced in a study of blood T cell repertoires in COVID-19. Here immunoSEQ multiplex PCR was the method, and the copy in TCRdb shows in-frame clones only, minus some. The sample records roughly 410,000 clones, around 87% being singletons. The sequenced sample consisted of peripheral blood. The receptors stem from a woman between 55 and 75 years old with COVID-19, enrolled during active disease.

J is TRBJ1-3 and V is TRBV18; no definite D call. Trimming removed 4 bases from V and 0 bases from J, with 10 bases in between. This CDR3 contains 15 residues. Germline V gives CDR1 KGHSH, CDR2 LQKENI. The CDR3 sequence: CASSQQTVSGNTIYF. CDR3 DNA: TGTGCCAGCTCACAACAGACGGTCTCTGGAAACACCATATATTTT.

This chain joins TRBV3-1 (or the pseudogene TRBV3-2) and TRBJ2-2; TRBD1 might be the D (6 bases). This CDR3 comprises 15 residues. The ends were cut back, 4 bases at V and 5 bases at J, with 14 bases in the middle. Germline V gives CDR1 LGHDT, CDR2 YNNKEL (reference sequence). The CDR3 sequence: CASSLLGGRTGELFF. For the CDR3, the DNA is TGTGCCAGCAGCCTGCTTGGGGGCAGAACCGGGGAGCTGTTTTTT.

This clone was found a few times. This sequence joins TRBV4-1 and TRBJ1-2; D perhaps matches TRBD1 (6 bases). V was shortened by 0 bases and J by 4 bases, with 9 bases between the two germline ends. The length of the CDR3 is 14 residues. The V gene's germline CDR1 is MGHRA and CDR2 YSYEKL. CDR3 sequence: CASSQDQGTYGYTF. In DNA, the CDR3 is TGCGCCAGCAGCCAAGATCAGGGGACCTATGGCTACACCTTC.

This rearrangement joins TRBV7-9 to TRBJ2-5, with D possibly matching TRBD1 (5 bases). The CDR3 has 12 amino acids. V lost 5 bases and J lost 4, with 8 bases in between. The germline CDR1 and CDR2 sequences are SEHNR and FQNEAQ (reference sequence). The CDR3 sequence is CASSPQGETQYF. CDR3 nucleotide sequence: TGTGCCAGCAGCCCCCAGGGAGAGACCCAGTACTTC.

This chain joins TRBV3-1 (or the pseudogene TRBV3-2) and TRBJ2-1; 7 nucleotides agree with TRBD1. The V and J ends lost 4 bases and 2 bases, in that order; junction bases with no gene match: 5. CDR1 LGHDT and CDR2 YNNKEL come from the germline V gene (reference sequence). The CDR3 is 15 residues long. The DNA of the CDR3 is TGTGCCAGCAGCCCACCGGGACAGACCTACAATGAGCAGTTCTTC. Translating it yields CASSPPGQTYNEQFF.

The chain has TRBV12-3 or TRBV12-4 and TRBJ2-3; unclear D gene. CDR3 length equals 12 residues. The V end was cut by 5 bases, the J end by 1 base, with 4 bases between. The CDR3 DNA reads TGTGCCAGCAGTACGGGCACAGATACGCAGTATTTT. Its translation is CASSTGTDTQYF.

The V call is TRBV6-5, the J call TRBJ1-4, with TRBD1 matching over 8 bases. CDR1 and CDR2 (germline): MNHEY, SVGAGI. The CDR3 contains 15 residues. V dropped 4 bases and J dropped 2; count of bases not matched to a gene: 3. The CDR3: CASSSRGLTNEKLFF. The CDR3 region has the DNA TGTGCCAGCAGTTCCAGGGGGCTGACTAATGAAAAACTGTTTTTT.

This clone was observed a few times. CDR3 in DNA: TGTGCCAGCAGCCCGCCAGGGGTTACCGTTTCACCCCTCCACTTT. Protein sequence: CASSPPGVTVSPLHF. The V gene is TRBV7-9, the J gene TRBJ1-6, with D possibly TRBD1 on 6 matching bases. CDR1 is SEHNR, CDR2 FQNEAQ, per germline (reference sequence). This CDR3 contains 15 residues. V lost 5 bases, J lost 9 bases, and 17 bases lay in between.

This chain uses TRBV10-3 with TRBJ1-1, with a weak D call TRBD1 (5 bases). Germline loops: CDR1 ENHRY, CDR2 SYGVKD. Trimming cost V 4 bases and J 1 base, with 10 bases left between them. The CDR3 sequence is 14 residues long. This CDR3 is CAISVAGPNTEAFF. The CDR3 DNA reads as TGTGCCATCAGTGTGGCGGGGCCGAACACTGAAGCTTTCTTT.

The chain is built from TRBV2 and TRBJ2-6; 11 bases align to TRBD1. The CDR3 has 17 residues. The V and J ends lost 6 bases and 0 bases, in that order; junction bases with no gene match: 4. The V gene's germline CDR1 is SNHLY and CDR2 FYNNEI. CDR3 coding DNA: TGTGCCAGCAGACCGGGACAGGGGGTCTCTGGGGCCAACGTCCTGACTTTC. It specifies CASRPGQGVSGANVLTF.

The CDR3 is CASSQERNIEGGGYEQYF. In DNA, the CDR3 is TGCGCCAGCAGCCAAGAAAGAAACATCGAGGGAGGGGGCTACGAGCAGTACTTC. The chain links TRBV4-1 to TRBJ2-7; D might be TRBD2 (7 bases). CDR1 and CDR2 from the germline V gene are MGHRA and YSYEKL. There are 18 residues in the CDR3. V was shortened by 0 bases and J by 3 bases, with 21 bases between the two germline ends.

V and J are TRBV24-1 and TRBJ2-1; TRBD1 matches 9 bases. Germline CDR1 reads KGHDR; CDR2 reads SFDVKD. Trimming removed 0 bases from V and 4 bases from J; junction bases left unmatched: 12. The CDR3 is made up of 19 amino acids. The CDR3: CATSDLEQGASPNYNEQFF. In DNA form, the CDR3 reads TGTGCCACCAGTGATTTGGAACAGGGGGCAAGCCCGAATTACAATGAGCAGTTCTTC.

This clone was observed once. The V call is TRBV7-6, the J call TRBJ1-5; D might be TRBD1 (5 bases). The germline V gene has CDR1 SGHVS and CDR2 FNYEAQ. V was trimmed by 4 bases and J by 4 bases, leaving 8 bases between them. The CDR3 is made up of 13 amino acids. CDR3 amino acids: CASSYDSNQPQHF. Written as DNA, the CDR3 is TGTGCCAGCAGCTATGACAGTAATCAGCCCCAGCATTTT.

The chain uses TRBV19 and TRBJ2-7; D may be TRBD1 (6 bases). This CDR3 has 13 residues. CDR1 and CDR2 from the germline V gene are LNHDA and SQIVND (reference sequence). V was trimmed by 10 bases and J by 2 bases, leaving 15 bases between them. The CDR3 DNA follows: TGTGCCACCGTTCGAGGGGACACCTACGAGCAGTACTTC. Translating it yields CATVRGDTYEQYF.

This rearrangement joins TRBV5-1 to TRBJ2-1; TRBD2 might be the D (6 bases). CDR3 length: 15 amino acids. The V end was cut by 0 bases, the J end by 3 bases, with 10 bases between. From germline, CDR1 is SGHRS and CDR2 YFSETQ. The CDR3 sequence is CASSLELAGYNEQFF. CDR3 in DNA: TGCGCCAGCAGCTTGGAACTAGCAGGCTACAATGAGCAGTTCTTC.

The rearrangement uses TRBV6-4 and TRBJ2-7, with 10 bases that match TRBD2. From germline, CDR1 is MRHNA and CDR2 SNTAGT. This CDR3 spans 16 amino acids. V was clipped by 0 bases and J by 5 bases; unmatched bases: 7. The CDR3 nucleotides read TGTGCCAGCAGTGACTCAAGCGGGGGGGTTCGCCACGAGCAGTACTTC. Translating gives CASSDSSGGVRHEQYF.

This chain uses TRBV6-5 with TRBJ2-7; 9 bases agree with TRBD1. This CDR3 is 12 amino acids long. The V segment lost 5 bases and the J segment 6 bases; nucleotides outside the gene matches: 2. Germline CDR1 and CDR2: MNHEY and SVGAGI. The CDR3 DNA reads TGTGCCAGCAGTCGACAGGGGGGCGAGCAGTACTTC. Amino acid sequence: CASSRQGGEQYF.

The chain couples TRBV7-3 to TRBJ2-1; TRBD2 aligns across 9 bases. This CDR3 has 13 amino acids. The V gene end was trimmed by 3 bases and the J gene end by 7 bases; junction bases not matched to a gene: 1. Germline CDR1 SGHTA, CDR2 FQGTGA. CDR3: CASSLLAGNEQFF. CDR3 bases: TGTGCCAGCAGCTTGCTAGCGGGGAATGAGCAGTTCTTC.

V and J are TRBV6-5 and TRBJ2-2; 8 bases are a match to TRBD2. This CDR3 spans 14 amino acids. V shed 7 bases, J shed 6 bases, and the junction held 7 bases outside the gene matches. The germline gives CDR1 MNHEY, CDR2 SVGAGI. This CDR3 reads CASTSSGVPGELFF. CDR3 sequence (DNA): TGTGCCAGCACCAGTAGCGGGGTCCCCGGGGAGCTGTTTTTT.

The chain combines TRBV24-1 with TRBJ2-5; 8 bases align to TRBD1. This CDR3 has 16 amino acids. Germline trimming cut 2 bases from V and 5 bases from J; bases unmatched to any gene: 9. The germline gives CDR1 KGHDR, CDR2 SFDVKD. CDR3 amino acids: CATSDSTGQGGETQYF. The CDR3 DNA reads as TGTGCCACCAGTGATTCAACCGGACAGGGTGGGGAGACCCAGTACTTC.

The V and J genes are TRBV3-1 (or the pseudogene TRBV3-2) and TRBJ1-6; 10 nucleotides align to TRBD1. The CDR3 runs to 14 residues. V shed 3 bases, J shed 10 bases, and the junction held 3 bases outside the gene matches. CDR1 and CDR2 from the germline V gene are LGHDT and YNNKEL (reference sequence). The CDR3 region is CASSHGTGESPLHF. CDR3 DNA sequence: TGTGCCAGCAGCCACGGGACAGGGGAATCACCCCTCCACTTT.

The CDR3 nucleotides read TGTGCCAGCAGTGCGACAGGGGTGAACACTGAAGCTTTCTTT. Translated, it gives CASSATGVNTEAFF. The gene calls are TRBV2 and TRBJ1-1; 8 nucleotides match TRBD1. V shed 4 bases and J 0 bases; nucleotides not matched to a gene: 1. The CDR3 runs to 14 residues. Germline assignment: CDR1 SNHLY and CDR2 FYNNEI.

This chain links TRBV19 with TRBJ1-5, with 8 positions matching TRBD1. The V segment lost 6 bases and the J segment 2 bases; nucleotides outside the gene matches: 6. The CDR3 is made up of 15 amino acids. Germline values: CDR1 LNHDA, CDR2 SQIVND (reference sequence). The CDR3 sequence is CASRTTTGGNQPQHF. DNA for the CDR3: TGTGCCAGTAGGACTACGACAGGGGGCAATCAGCCCCAGCATTTT. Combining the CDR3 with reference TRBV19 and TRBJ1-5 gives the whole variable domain DGGITQSPKYLFRKEGQNVTLSCEQNLNHDAMYWYRQDPGQGLRLIYYSQIVNDFQKGDIAEGYSVSREKKESFPLTVTSAQKNPTAFYLCASRTTTGGNQPQHFGDGTRLSIL.